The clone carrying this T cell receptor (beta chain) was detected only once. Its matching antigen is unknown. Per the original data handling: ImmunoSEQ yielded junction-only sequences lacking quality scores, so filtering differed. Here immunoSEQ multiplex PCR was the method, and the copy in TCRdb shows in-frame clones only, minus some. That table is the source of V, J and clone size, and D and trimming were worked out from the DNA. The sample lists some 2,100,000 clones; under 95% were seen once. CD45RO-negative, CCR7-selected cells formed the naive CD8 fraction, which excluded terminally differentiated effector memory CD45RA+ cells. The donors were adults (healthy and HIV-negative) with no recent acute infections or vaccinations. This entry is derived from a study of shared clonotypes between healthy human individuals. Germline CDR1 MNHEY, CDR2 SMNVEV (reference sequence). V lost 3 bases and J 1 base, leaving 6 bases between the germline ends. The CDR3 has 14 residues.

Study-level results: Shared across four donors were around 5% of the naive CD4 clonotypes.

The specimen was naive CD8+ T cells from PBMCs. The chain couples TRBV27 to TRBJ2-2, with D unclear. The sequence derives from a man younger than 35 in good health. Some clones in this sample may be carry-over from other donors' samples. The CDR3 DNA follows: TGTGCCAGCAGTTTTACGGAGAACACCGGGGAGCTGTTTTTT. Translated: CASSFTENTGELFF.